These T cell receptor beta chains were read from a single sample in a study of long-term antiretroviral therapy in people with HIV. Assay used: immunoSEQ multiplex PCR; TCRdb lists only in-frame clones, some missing. The table shows some 29,000 clones, with 97% occurring only once. The source material was unsorted PBMCs, sampled 7.6 years after starting antiretroviral therapy. The receptor set was obtained from a man aged 30 to 39 with HIV. The conserved cysteine and the conserved F or W are not part of the CDR3 here. Fields, in order: D gene, V gene, CDR3 protein. A D gene is named only where the DNA matches it firmly.

TRBD2,TRBV7-8,ASSLPGTSGYNEQF
TRBD1,TRBV27,ASSLWGQGPYEQY
TRBD2,TRBV5-4,ASSFGGGSETQY
TRBD1,TRBV2,ASSDSGTAQNSPLH
NA,TRBV6-5,ASSPGLGNSPLH
TRBD1,TRBV23-1,ASSRGQGIGY
NA,TRBV9,ASSVPGRGNTIY
TRBD1,TRBV6-1,ASRDTGGNTEAF
NA,TRBV28,ASSSQRALTDTQY
NA,TRBV30,AWTGYNSYEQY
NA,TRBV7-3,ASSLTGSKETQY
NA,TRBV9,ASTAQGRPGELF
NA,TRBV20-1,SARTYTEAF
NA,TRBV6-6,ATTLTGDAYEQY
NA,TRBV16,ASSQRAGIQPQH
NA,TRBV5-6,ASRRRDGMRDDTYEQY
TRBD1,TRBV11-2,ASSLGPGQGANNEQF
NA,TRBV6-1,ASKIKYEQY
NA,TRBV7-8,ASSRFSQPQH
TRBD1,TRBV5-1,ASSSLSGTDSAEAF
NA,TRBV30,AWSVMGDNEQF
NA,TRBV19,ASSTSRSGELF
TRBD1,TRBV20-1,SASKRGRAF
NA,TRBV29-1,SVEDTIVRTEAF
NA,TRBV7-8,ASSPRGASEADTEAF
TRBD1,TRBV6-1,ASTETGDGQPQH
NA,TRBV19,ASSPGFSGANVLT
NA,TRBV7-9,ASQQWNTEAF
NA,TRBV9,ASSVAGWGRGELF
NA,TRBV6-5,ASSYSLAAPSYEQY
TRBD1,TRBV7-6,ASSLGAGDSLNEQY
TRBD1,TRBV19,ASSPTGTGRVSNSPLH
NA,TRBV9,ASSVGAGVFEKLF
TRBD2,TRBV2,ASMVSSGYYEQY
TRBD1,TRBV5-6,ASSFAPGQGYEQY
TRBD1,TRBV19,ASSPTTGGNQPQH
NA,TRBV7-9,ASSLDHYRVPDTEAF
TRBD1,TRBV6-4,ASSSLRDRVYYGYT
TRBD2,TRBV5-1,ASQGGGLADRNEQF
TRBD2,TRBV11-3,ASSLTSGGGEQF
TRBD1,TRBV2,ASSEAQEGGGTDTQY
TRBD1,TRBV13,ASSSGTGGEKLF
NA,TRBV2,ASKDYGYT
NA,TRBV11-2,ASSFRVGNTGELF
NA,TRBV6-5,ASSYESYHTEAF
NA,TRBV13,ASSSPIYTGELF